This TCR beta chain was recovered during a study of monozygotic twins with inflammatory bowel disease. During cDNA synthesis, UMIs that each contained a 6-nucleotide sample barcode were added by means of template switching. TCRdb re-analyzed the 5' RACE reads; it lists each CDR3 protein once, without DNA. This sample's clone table lists about 160,000 distinct CDR3 sequences. CDR3 length equals 12 residues. The germline V gene has CDR1 MNHEY and CDR2 SVGEGT. This TCR was recovered from a human donor with ulcerative colitis or Crohn's disease, or a healthy co-twin of an affected twin (not recorded which). The chain links TRBV6-2 or TRBV6-3 to TRBJ2-2. The sequenced sample consisted of blood. CDR3 sequence: CASEENTGELFF.